These 9 T cell receptor beta chains came from one sample sequenced in a study of shared clonotypes between healthy human individuals. Positive CCR7 selection of CD45RO-negative cells yielded the naive CD8 cells, and terminally differentiated effector memory CD45RA+ cells were excluded. Assay: immunoSEQ multiplex PCR; the TCRdb copy retains only in-frame clones and omits some. This repertoire shows about 2.2 million clones, around 93% found once; its top ten account for around 1.8%. Source material: naive CD8+ T cells from PBMCs. Source of these receptors: a man younger than 30 in good health. Some clones in this sample may be carry-over from other donors' samples.

J is TRBJ2-3 and V is TRBV9; D is possibly TRBD2 (6 bases). The CDR3 spans 14 residues. The V gene lost 3 bases and the J gene lost 2 bases, with 10 bases spanning the gap. CDR1 and CDR2 (germline): SGDLS, YYNGEE. The CDR3 sequence is CASSAGTFTDTQYF. DNA for the CDR3: TGTGCCAGCAGCGCGGGGACTTTCACAGATACGCAGTATTTT.

The V gene is TRBV6-5, the J gene TRBJ1-1; no firm D call. This CDR3 is 14 amino acids long. Per germline, CDR1 MNHEY and CDR2 SVGAGI. V was shortened by 7 bases and J by 5 bases, with 17 bases between the two germline ends. CDR3 amino acids: CASKSGFMITEAFF. CDR3 DNA: TGTGCCAGCAAGTCAGGTTTTATGATAACTGAAGCTTTCTTT.

A word on this clone: Other DNA sequences of this sample code for an identical CDR3. The chain uses TRBV7-9 and TRBJ2-5; 7 bases map to TRBD1. The V and J ends lost 5 bases and 3 bases, in that order; junction bases with no gene match: 6. The germline V gene encodes CDR1 SEHNR and CDR2 FQNEAQ (reference sequence). The CDR3 is made up of 14 amino acids. The CDR3 DNA reads as TGTGCCAGCAGCCCTCGACAGGGAAAAGAGACCCAGTACTTC. This codes for CASSPRQGKETQYF.

J is TRBJ1-3 and V is TRBV5-1, with D unresolved. The CDR3 runs 14 residues. CDR1 SGHRS and CDR2 YFSETQ come from the germline V gene. Trimming stripped 4 bases from V and 0 bases from J, with 8 bases between. CDR3 region: CASSVPVSGNTIYF. DNA of the CDR3: TGCGCCAGCAGCGTCCCAGTCTCTGGAAACACCATATATTTT.

The rearrangement joins TRBV19 to TRBJ1-2; no reliable D call. The V gene lost 3 bases and the J gene lost 4 bases, with 12 bases spanning the gap. CDR3 length: 14 residues. Germline loops: CDR1 LNHDA, CDR2 SQIVND (reference sequence). In DNA form, the CDR3 reads TGTGCCAGTAGTATGGGTTCTGTGGGCTATGGCTACACCTTC. Its protein is CASSMGSVGYGYTF.

The V and J genes are TRBV5-1 and TRBJ2-4; tentatively, D is TRBD2 (6 bases). The CDR3 is 18 amino acids. The V and J ends lost 0 bases and 0 bases respectively, with 16 bases between them. Germline CDR1 is SGHRS and CDR2 is YFSETQ. CDR3 in DNA: TGCGCCAGCAGCTTGGTCTCGGGGGAATCGATAGCCAAAAACATTCAGTACTTC. It translates to CASSLVSGESIAKNIQYF.

This clone was counted only a few times. J is TRBJ1-5 and V is TRBV28; the D is unclear. V gave up 7 bases and J gave up 3 bases, with 4 bases separating them. The CDR3 sequence is 11 residues long. Germline loops: CDR1 MDHEN, CDR2 SYDVKM. The CDR3: CASTHNQPQHF. The DNA of the CDR3 is TGTGCCAGCACTCACAATCAGCCCCAGCATTTT. Full variable domain (missing parts from reference TRBV28 and TRBJ1-5): DVKVTQSSRYLVKRTGEKVFLECVQDMDHENMFWYRQDPGLGLRLIYFSYDVKMKEKGDIPEGYSVSREKKERFSLILESASTNQTSMYLCASTHNQPQHFGDGTRLSIL.

The chain recombines TRBV7-9 with TRBJ2-3; D is ambiguous. V was cut by 5 bases and J by 2 bases, with 5 bases left in between. CDR3 length: 12 residues. Germline loops: CDR1 SEHNR, CDR2 FQNEAQ (reference sequence). The CDR3 region is CASSDATDTQYF. CDR3 sequence (DNA): TGTGCCAGCAGCGATGCCACAGATACGCAGTATTTT. The variable domain in full, completed from reference TRBV7-9 and TRBJ2-3, reads DTGVSQNPRHKITKRGQNVTFRCDPISEHNRLYWYRQTLGQGPEFLTYFQNEAQLEKSRLLSDRFSAERPKGSFSTLEIQRTEQGDSAMYLCASSDATDTQYFGPGTRLTVL.

The rearrangement links TRBV11-1 to TRBJ2-7; D is perhaps TRBD2 (5 bases). Per the germline V gene, CDR1 is SGHAT and CDR2 is FQDESV (reference sequence). CDR3 size: 12 residues. V was trimmed by 11 bases and J by 6 bases, leaving 17 bases between them. Written as DNA, the CDR3 is TGTGCCCTGGGCGGACTTAGAGGCGAGCAGTACTTC. Its protein is CALGGLRGEQYF.